The clone carrying this T cell receptor (beta chain) has a handful of counts. Generated by immunoSEQ multiplex PCR, the TCRdb table keeps only in-frame clones and is missing some. This sample has 200,000 to 250,000 clones, with about 80% found just once. Germline CDR1 WNHNN, CDR2 SYGVQD (reference sequence). V dropped 1 base and J dropped 0 bases, with 5 bases sitting between them. The CDR3 runs to 14 residues. The data were obtained in a study of blood T cell repertoires in COVID-19. The receptor was isolated from a woman between 40 and 50 years old with acute COVID-19. The material sequenced was PBMCs or T cells enriched from blood (not recorded which). The genes are TRBV10-1 and TRBJ2-3; D not certain. CDR3 sequence: CASSEWSSTDTQYF. CDR3 DNA sequence: TGCGCCAGCAGTGAGTGGAGTAGCACAGATACGCAGTATTTT.